This is a list of T cell receptor beta chains from one sample in a study of T cell responses to AZD1222 COVID-19 vaccine. Profiling relied on immunoSEQ multiplex PCR, and the TCRdb table lists in-frame clones only, not all of them. The table shows 100,000 to 130,000 clones, with roughly nine tenths occurring only once. The sequencing used peripheral blood, collected 28 days after the second AZD1222 dose. The receptors were gathered from an adult who received the AZD1222 COVID-19 vaccine. The CDR3 runs from the conserved cysteine through the conserved F or W. The D gene is left open where the match is weak. The listing skips clone size in some rows; elsewhere it reads once, few, many or a size class.

j_call	clone_size	d_call	v_call	cdr3_aa	cdr3_nt
TRBJ2-7	NA	TRBD1	TRBV4-1	CASSRTQGGGYEQYF	TGCGCCAGCAGCAGGACACAGGGGGGTGGCTACGAGCAGTACTTC
TRBJ2-1	NA	NA	TRBV19	CASTPRNSQGSYNEQFF	TGTGCCAGTACCCCTCGGAATTCTCAGGGGTCCTACAATGAGCAGTTCTTC
TRBJ2-1	NA	NA	TRBV13	CASSLGHRNSYNEQFF	TGTGCCAGCAGCTTGGGACACCGCAACTCCTACAATGAGCAGTTCTTC
TRBJ1-4	few	TRBD1	TRBV5-4	CASSTRGTNEKLFF	TGTGCCAGCAGCACCAGGGGGACTAATGAAAAACTGTTTTTT
TRBJ1-1	once	NA	TRBV5-1	CASSRRDFQLGAFF	TGCGCCAGCAGCCGACGGGACTTCCAATTGGGAGCTTTCTTT
TRBJ1-2	NA	NA	TRBV7-8	CASSLLVPTTNYGYTF	TGTGCCAGCAGCTTATTAGTTCCCACCACTAACTATGGCTACACCTTC
TRBJ2-7	once	TRBD1	TRBV27	CASRGFGTGFFEQYF	TGTGCCAGCAGAGGGTTCGGGACAGGGTTCTTCGAGCAGTACTTC
TRBJ2-1	NA	TRBD1	TRBV7-2	CASSPGGPYNEQFF	TGTGCCAGCAGCCCAGGGGGACCCTACAATGAGCAGTTCTTC
TRBJ2-3	NA	TRBD1	TRBV5-4	CASSLGGDRLPGDTQYF	TGTGCCAGCAGCTTGGGGGGGGACAGGCTGCCGGGAGATACGCAGTATTTT
TRBJ1-1	NA	TRBD1	TRBV30	CAGLRTGVPEAFF	TGTGCCGGACTGAGGACAGGGGTTCCTGAAGCTTTCTTT
TRBJ1-4	NA	NA	TRBV6-5	CASSYADTQEKLFF	TGTGCCAGCAGTTACGCAGACACTCAGGAAAAACTGTTTTTT
TRBJ2-7	NA	NA	TRBV23-1	CASSQNTGGSSYEQYF	TGCGCCAGCAGTCAGAATACAGGCGGAAGCTCCTACGAGCAGTACTTC
TRBJ2-7	NA	TRBD1	TRBV30	CAWRWGQQSYEQYF	TGTGCCTGGAGGTGGGGACAGCAGTCCTACGAGCAGTACTTC
TRBJ2-7	NA	TRBD2	TRBV11-2	CASSLGSASGGYEQYF	TGTGCCAGCAGCTTAGGTTCGGCTAGCGGAGGCTACGAGCAGTACTTC
TRBJ1-4	few	NA	TRBV7-2	CASSLRVATNEKLFF	TGTGCCAGCAGCCTTAGGGTCGCAACTAATGAAAAACTGTTTTTT
TRBJ2-5	NA	TRBD1	TRBV9	CASSVRTGWQTQYF	TGTGCCAGCAGCGTCCGGACAGGGTGGCAGACCCAGTACTTC
TRBJ2-7	NA	NA	TRBV6-1	CASSETGSMYEQYF	TGTGCCAGCAGTGAAACGGGATCCATGTACGAGCAGTACTTC
TRBJ2-1	NA	TRBD1	TRBV15	CATNDRGVYNEQFF	TGTGCCACCAATGACAGGGGCGTCTACAATGAGCAGTTCTTC
TRBJ1-1	NA	NA	TRBV27	CASSLRGASEAFF	TGTGCCAGCAGTTTAAGGGGGGCTTCTGAAGCTTTCTTT
TRBJ1-2	few	NA	TRBV3-1/TRBV3-2	CASSRQDYGYTF	TGTGCCAGCAGCCGACAGGACTATGGCTACACCTTC
TRBJ1-4	NA	NA	TRBV1	CTSSPTGTNEKLFF	TGCACCAGCAGCCCCACGGGAACTAATGAAAAACTGTTTTTT
TRBJ1-2	NA	NA	TRBV29-1	CSVGMGLSPYGYTF	TGCAGCGTTGGCATGGGACTATCCCCCTATGGCTACACCTTC
TRBJ1-2	NA	TRBD1	TRBV11-2	CASSLDHRTGGANYGYTF	TGTGCCAGCAGCTTAGATCATCGGACAGGGGGCGCGAACTATGGCTACACCTTC
TRBJ2-5	NA	TRBD2	TRBV5-4	CASSLRSGGYQETQYF	TGTGCCAGCAGCTTACGTAGCGGGGGTTACCAAGAGACCCAGTACTTC
TRBJ1-1	NA	TRBD1	TRBV11-2	CASSLEGQGTEAFF	TGTGCCAGCAGCTTAGAGGGACAGGGCACTGAGGCTTTCTTT